One and the same sample provided the 29 T cell receptor beta chains below, sequenced in a study of PD-L1 blockade in urothelial cancer. The time point is: peripheral blood 6 weeks after treatment start. Profiling relied on immunoSEQ multiplex PCR, and the TCRdb table lists in-frame clones only, not all of them. Here the sample spans under 150,000 clones, roughly 91% being singletons. Specimen: PBMCs, collected around atezolizumab (anti-PD-L1) treatment. These receptors were taken from a man aged 60-69 years with urothelial cancer.

This sequence joins TRBV28 and TRBJ1-1, with 9 positions matching TRBD1. The germline gives CDR1 MDHEN, CDR2 SYDVKM. The J segment lost 4 bases and the V segment lost 4 bases, leaving 10 bases of the junction unmatched. The CDR3 contains 16 residues. In DNA form, the CDR3 reads TGTGCCAGCAGTTCTCCGGGACAGGGTTCGGGCACTGAAGCTTTCTTT. It codes for CASSSPGQGSGTEAFF.

The chain has TRBV6-5 and TRBJ1-5; no clear D gene. The CDR3 runs to 15 residues. Trimming left V 6 bases short and J 2 bases short, with 14 bases between. CDR1 is MNHEY, CDR2 SVGAGI, per germline. As DNA, the CDR3 is TGTGCCAGCAGCTATGAGGGTGGAGGCAATCAGCCCCAGCATTTT. It is translated as CASSYEGGGNQPQHF.

This chain links TRBV2 with TRBJ2-3; 12 bases fit TRBD2. The CDR3 sequence is 19 residues long. Per the germline V gene, CDR1 is SNHLY and CDR2 is FYNNEI. V was clipped by 4 bases and J by 2 bases; unmatched bases: 13. The CDR3 loop is CASSAPSGRAGILTDTQYF. DNA for the CDR3: TGTGCCAGCAGTGCCCCTAGCGGGAGGGCCGGGATACTCACAGATACGCAGTATTTT.

J is TRBJ2-5 and V is TRBV14, with a tentative D call TRBD2 (6 bases). The CDR3 spans 14 residues. Trimming shortened V by 4 bases and J by 5 bases, and 14 bases separated the two germline ends. CDR1 is SGHDN, CDR2 FVKESK, per germline. The CDR3 coding sequence is TGTGCCAGCAGCCTTCGGGGGTTGAGGGAGACCCAGTACTTC. Residues: CASSLRGLRETQYF.

The V and J genes are TRBV5-1 and TRBJ1-1; TRBD1 agrees at 10 bases. CDR1 SGHRS and CDR2 YFSETQ come from the germline V gene. Unmatched junction bases numbered 4, after V lost 0 bases and J lost 2 bases. The CDR3 extends over 16 amino acids. CDR3 nucleotides: TGCGCCAGCAGCTTGGCCGGGACAGGGGCTAACACTGAAGCTTTCTTT. Translating it yields CASSLAGTGANTEAFF.

The chain is built from TRBV4-1 and TRBJ2-1, with D perhaps TRBD1 (5 bases). The V gene lost 1 base and the J gene lost 7 bases, with 14 bases spanning the gap. The CDR3 runs to 15 residues. CDR1 is MGHRA, CDR2 YSYEKL, per germline. CDR3 residues: CASSQAGRWTNEQFF. In DNA form, the CDR3 reads TGCGCCAGCAGCCAAGCAGGGCGGTGGACGAATGAGCAGTTCTTC.

The chain carries TRBV11-2 and TRBJ2-2; 8 bases align to TRBD2. This CDR3 region has 14 residues. V was pared by 2 bases and J by 7 bases, with 3 bases of the junction left unmatched. Germline lookup yields CDR1 SGHAT and CDR2 FQNNGV. In DNA, the CDR3 is TGTGCCAGCAGCTTAACACGGGGGGGCGGGGAGCTGTTTTTT. It encodes CASSLTRGGGELFF.

V gene TRBV9 combines with J gene TRBJ1-1, with D possibly matching TRBD1 (5 bases). Looked up from germline, CDR1 is SGDLS and CDR2 is YYNGEE. Between the trimmed V and J ends, which lost 3 bases and 6 bases, there was a span of 9 bases. The CDR3 runs to 12 residues. For the CDR3, the DNA is TGTGCCAGCAGCGGCCAGACAGCTGAAGCTTTCTTT. It is translated as CASSGQTAEAFF. The variable domain in full, with the rest retrieved from reference TRBV9 and TRBJ1-1, is DSGVTQTPKHLITATGQRVTLRCSPRSGDLSVYWYQQSLDQGLQFLIQYYNGEERAKGNILERFSAQQFPDLHSELNLSSLELGDSALYFCASSGQTAEAFFGQGTRLTVV.

The rearrangement links TRBV18 to TRBJ2-3, with 11 bases aligning to TRBD2. Trimming removed 6 bases from V and 0 bases from J; junction bases left unmatched: 5. The CDR3 consists of 16 residues. From germline, CDR1 is KGHSH and CDR2 LQKENI. The CDR3 is CASSRLAGGSTDTQYF. DNA of the CDR3: TGTGCCAGCTCCAGATTAGCGGGAGGGAGCACAGATACGCAGTATTTT.

The rearrangement joins TRBV5-1 to TRBJ1-2; no definite D call. The length of the CDR3 is 16 residues. Germline CDR1 is SGHRS and CDR2 is YFSETQ. The V and J ends lost 0 bases and 12 bases respectively, with 24 bases between them. CDR3 sequence (DNA): TGCGCCAGCAGCTTGGGAGTCATTCTAAGCCCCCTAGGCAACACCTTC. Translation gives CASSLGVILSPLGNTF.

This clone was detected only once. J is TRBJ1-1 and V is TRBV7-2, with 7 nucleotides matching TRBD1. CDR1 SGHTA and CDR2 FQGNSA come from the germline V gene. With V trimmed by 5 bases and J by 4 bases, 7 bases remained unmatched. The CDR3 loop spans 14 amino acids. The CDR3 region is CASSVSQGTTEAFF. CDR3 in DNA: TGTGCCAGCAGCGTATCACAGGGGACCACTGAAGCTTTCTTT.

This clone has only one observation. The chain links TRBV6-6 to TRBJ1-5; 8 bases are a match to TRBD1. The CDR3 spans 16 residues. Germline loops: CDR1 MNHNY, CDR2 SVGAGI (reference sequence). V dropped 6 bases and J dropped 1; count of bases not matched to a gene: 8. The CDR3 sequence: CASSSQTGESNQPQHF. For the CDR3, the DNA is TGTGCCAGCAGCTCGCAGACAGGGGAAAGCAATCAGCCCCAGCATTTT.

The chain is built from TRBV5-1 and TRBJ1-5; D is possibly TRBD1 (5 bases). This CDR3 contains 15 residues. The germline V gene has CDR1 SGHRS and CDR2 YFSETQ. Trimming left V 0 bases short and J 3 bases short, with 10 bases between. The CDR3 loop reads CASSLDGGDNQPQHF. The CDR3 bases are TGCGCCAGCAGCTTGGATGGGGGGGACAATCAGCCCCAGCATTTT.

This clone was observed a few times. This chain connects TRBV5-1 to TRBJ2-5; weak D call: TRBD2 (6 bases). The length of the CDR3 is 17 residues. V dropped 3 bases and J dropped 4 bases, with 22 bases sitting between them. Looked up from germline, CDR1 is SGHRS and CDR2 is YFSETQ. The CDR3 DNA sequence: TGCGCCAGCAGCTCGAGGAGGGAACTCGGTCGTCTAGAGACCCAGTACTTC. Translated, it gives CASSSRRELGRLETQYF. Combining the CDR3 with reference TRBV5-1 and TRBJ2-5 gives the whole variable domain KAGVTQTPRYLIKTRGQQVTLSCSPISGHRSVSWYQQTPGQGLQFLFEYFSETQRNKGNFPGRFSGRQFSNSRSEMNVSTLELGDSALYLCASSSRRELGRLETQYFGPGTRLLVL.

The chain recombines TRBV29-1 with TRBJ1-2; possible D gene TRBD1, 5 bases. The CDR3 covers 11 residues. Between the trimmed V and J ends, which lost 4 bases and 8 bases, there was a span of 11 bases. In germline, CDR1 is SQVTM, CDR2 ANQGSEA. In nucleotides, the CDR3 is TGCAGCGTTGGGGGGGACGAGGGCTACACCTTC. Translating gives CSVGGDEGYTF.

The genes are TRBV7-9 and TRBJ2-1; D is unresolved. The CDR3 runs to 10 residues. The V end was cut by 6 bases, the J end by 9 bases, with 6 bases between. CDR1 is SEHNR, CDR2 FQNEAQ, per germline (reference sequence). As DNA, the CDR3 is TGTGCCAGCAGGACGGGTGAGCAGTTCTTC. Encoded protein: CASRTGEQFF.

The chain employs TRBV27 and TRBJ2-1; tentatively, D is TRBD2 (6 bases). The V and J ends lost 8 bases and 7 bases respectively, with 9 bases between them. The germline V gene has CDR1 MNHEY and CDR2 SMNVEV (reference sequence). The CDR3 extends over 11 amino acids. The CDR3 DNA is TGTGCCAGCTTGGGGGGAAATGAGCAGTTCTTC. It specifies CASLGGNEQFF.

A remark on this clone: Distinct nucleotide sequences in the sample also encode this CDR3. The gene calls are TRBV10-3 and TRBJ2-5; D might be TRBD2 (5 bases). The CDR3 is 13 residues long. Trimming pared 6 bases from V and 2 bases from J, leaving 10 bases between. The V gene's germline CDR1 is ENHRY and CDR2 SYGVKD. CDR3 sequence reads: CAISPRGQETQYF. CDR3 DNA: TGTGCCATCAGCCCACGGGGACAAGAGACCCAGTACTTC.

This chain joins TRBV5-1 and TRBJ2-1; D possibly corresponds to TRBD2 (6 bases). In germline, CDR1 is SGHRS, CDR2 YFSETQ. V was trimmed by 0 bases and J by 4 bases, leaving 14 bases between them. The CDR3 has 16 amino acids. The CDR3 here is CASSLDGGSTYNEQFF. For the CDR3, the DNA is TGCGCCAGCAGCTTGGATGGAGGGAGCACATACAATGAGCAGTTCTTC.

The chain has TRBV5-5 and TRBJ1-6; unclear D gene. CDR3 length: 16 residues. CDR1 is SGHKS, CDR2 YYEKEE, per germline (reference sequence). Trimming took 0 bases from V and 0 from J, leaving 7 bases between them. The CDR3: CASSLEAGSYNSPLHF. As DNA, the CDR3 is TGTGCCAGCAGCTTGGAGGCAGGCTCCTATAATTCACCCCTCCACTTT. Full variable domain (remainder filled in from reference TRBV5-5 and TRBJ1-6): DAGVTQSPTHLIKTRGQQVTLRCSPISGHKSVSWYQQVLGQGPQFIFQYYEKEERGRGNFPDRFSARQFPNYSSELNVNALLLGDSALYLCASSLEAGSYNSPLHFGNGTRLTVT.

V is TRBV4-1 and J is TRBJ2-7, with 16 bases matching TRBD2. The germline gives CDR1 MGHRA, CDR2 YSYEKL. Trimming removed 5 bases from V and 7 bases from J; junction bases left unmatched: 14. This CDR3 contains 18 residues. The CDR3 region has the DNA TGCGCCAGCAGCGTAACCGGGACTAGCGGGGGGGCTTTACGGGAGCAGTACTTC. This codes for CASSVTGTSGGALREQYF.

V is TRBV27 and J is TRBJ2-5, with 12 bases identical to TRBD2. This CDR3 has 17 amino acids. V was pared by 5 bases and J by 10 bases, with 17 bases of the junction left unmatched. Germline assignment: CDR1 MNHEY and CDR2 SMNVEV (reference sequence). DNA for the CDR3: TGTGCCAGCAGTAGATCACTAGCGGGGGGCCCCTCGGGGGACCAGTACTTC. It specifies CASSRSLAGGPSGDQYF.

The chain joins TRBV10-3 to TRBJ2-2; 10 positions match TRBD1. Germline trimming cut 11 bases from V and 3 bases from J; bases unmatched to any gene: 9. The CDR3 totals 15 residues. Germline CDR1 reads ENHRY; CDR2 reads SYGVKD. The CDR3 sequence: CAVERQGADTGELFF. The CDR3 DNA follows: TGTGCCGTCGAACGACAGGGGGCCGACACCGGGGAGCTGTTTTTT.

The V gene is TRBV10-2, the J gene TRBJ2-2, with D possibly TRBD2 on 5 matching bases. The CDR3 sequence is 13 residues long. Germline V gene sequence: CDR1 WSHSY, CDR2 SAAADI. Trimming removed 6 bases at V and 7 bases at J, with 12 bases between. Here the CDR3 DNA reads TGCGCCAGCAGGAGGGAATCTAGCGGGGAGCTGTTTTTT. Its protein product is CASRRESSGELFF.

The chain has TRBV5-1 and TRBJ1-2; D may be TRBD1 (5 bases). Germline CDR1 is SGHRS and CDR2 is YFSETQ. The V end lost 0 bases, the J end lost 2 bases, and 14 bases lay between the germline ends. The CDR3 spans 16 residues. The CDR3 loop reads CASSLGRSTANYGYTF. CDR3 DNA sequence: TGCGCCAGCAGCTTGGGAAGATCGACAGCCAACTATGGCTACACCTTC.

V is TRBV28 and J is TRBJ2-5, with TRBD1 identical over 8 bases. The junction had 9 bases not matched to a gene; V was cut back by 5 bases and J by 4 bases. The CDR3 is 15 residues long. CDR1 and CDR2 from the germline V gene are MDHEN and SYDVKM. CDR3 DNA sequence: TGTGCCAGCAGTCCCACTTTCGACAGGGGAGAGACCCAGTACTTC. Protein product: CASSPTFDRGETQYF. Drawing the rest from reference TRBV28 and TRBJ2-5, the complete variable domain is DVKVTQSSRYLVKRTGEKVFLECVQDMDHENMFWYRQDPGLGLRLIYFSYDVKMKEKGDIPEGYSVSREKKERFSLILESASTNQTSMYLCASSPTFDRGETQYFGPGTRLLVL.

The chain recombines TRBV4-1 with TRBJ1-2; D gene unclear. The CDR3 sequence is 13 residues long. V was cut by 0 bases and J by 2 bases, with 4 bases left in between. The germline CDR1 and CDR2 sequences are MGHRA and YSYEKL. Here the CDR3 DNA reads TGCGCCAGCAGCCAAGATTTAAACTATGGCTACACCTTC. Translating it yields CASSQDLNYGYTF.

V and J are TRBV27 and TRBJ2-7, with 15 positions matching TRBD2. Germline V gene data show CDR1 as MNHEY and CDR2 as SMNVEV (reference sequence). The CDR3 extends over 16 amino acids. Losses at the gene ends were 5 bases for V and 6 bases for J; bases not matched to a gene: 8. The CDR3 region has the DNA TGTGCCAGCAGTATGAGAGGACTAGCGGGGGGGGGCGAGCAGTACTTC. It codes for CASSMRGLAGGGEQYF.

The V gene is TRBV6-1, the J gene TRBJ2-1, with D possibly being TRBD1 (5 bases). The V and J ends lost 4 bases and 0 bases respectively, with 13 bases between them. CDR1 and CDR2 from the germline V gene are MNHNS and SASEGT. CDR3 length: 16 residues. The CDR3 is CASSVRQPSSYNEQFF. As DNA, the CDR3 is TGTGCCAGCAGTGTGCGACAGCCGAGCTCCTACAATGAGCAGTTCTTC.